The 27 T cell receptor beta chains listed next were all sequenced from one sample in a study of vaccination and CD4 T cells after COVID-19. The antigens for these receptors are not known. Treatment of the sample: roughly nine-day PBMC culture with coronavirus spike peptide pools or control peptides (ViraFEST assay). With the Oncomine TCR Beta short-read assay, DNA from cultured CD4+ T cells was sequenced. TCRdb reprocessed the PCR reads with MiXCR, giving one entry per CDR3 protein. The sample yields some 9,100 distinct CDR3 sequences, 66% seen once. Input material: CD4+ T cells from blood, cultured in vitro. Receptor source: a human donor who had recovered from COVID-19.

This clonotype turned up a few times. The chain links TRBV19 to TRBJ1-2; D call uncertain. The CDR3 sequence is 11 residues long. The germline CDR1 and CDR2 sequences are LNHDA and SQIVND (reference sequence). The V gene lost 3 bases and the J gene lost 4 bases, with 3 bases spanning the gap. The CDR3 DNA reads as TGTGCCAGTAGTATTACCTATGGCTACACCTTC. It yields the protein CASSITYGYTF.

The chain joins TRBV4-1 to TRBJ2-7, with 9 bases fitting TRBD1. The junction had 5 bases not matched to a gene; V was cut back by 2 bases and J by 3 bases. Per germline, CDR1 MGHRA and CDR2 YSYEKL. The CDR3 is 15 residues long. CDR3 coding DNA: TGCGCCAGCAGCCAATCGAGGACAGGGGTCTACGAGCAGTACTTC. Translated: CASSQSRTGVYEQYF.

V gene TRBV19 combines with J gene TRBJ2-2; 7 nucleotides match TRBD1. The V segment lost 6 bases and the J segment 0 bases; nucleotides outside the gene matches: 10. CDR1 and CDR2 (germline): LNHDA, SQIVND (reference sequence). This CDR3 comprises 17 residues. CDR3 bases: TGTGCCAGTAGACGGAAAGGGGGCTTAGCGAACACCGGGGAGCTGTTTTTT. It specifies CASRRKGGLANTGELFF.

The gene calls are TRBV10-3 and TRBJ1-1; no reliable D call. Germline CDR1 reads ENHRY; CDR2 reads SYGVKD. There are 13 residues in the CDR3. V dropped 11 bases and J dropped 0 bases, with 13 bases sitting between them. CDR3 bases: TGTGCCGTCGGAGGGAGTGTGAACACTGAAGCTTTCTTT. As protein: CAVGGSVNTEAFF.

This clonotype was counted once. The J gene is TRBJ1-2, the V gene TRBV6-5, with D perhaps TRBD1 (5 bases). The CDR3 extends over 15 amino acids. Germline loops: CDR1 MNHEY, CDR2 SVGAGI. Between the trimmed V and J ends, which lost 2 bases and 6 bases, there was a span of 16 bases. The CDR3 coding sequence is TGTGCCAGCAGTTACGATGGGACCCAACTCGATGGCTACACCTTC. Translation gives CASSYDGTQLDGYTF.

This chain's CDR3 is CASSRRDTANHGYTF. The CDR3 DNA reads as TGTGCCAGCAGTCGCCGGGACACGGCCAATCATGGCTACACCTTC. V gene TRBV7-2 combines with J gene TRBJ1-2; D possibly corresponds to TRBD1 (6 bases). Germline V gives CDR1 SGHTA, CDR2 FQGNSA. The CDR3 spans 15 residues. V lost 6 bases and J 6 bases, leaving 20 bases between the germline ends.

The rearrangement joins TRBV11-2 to TRBJ1-2; 8 bases fit TRBD1. The CDR3 covers 17 residues. The germline CDR1 and CDR2 sequences are SGHAT and FQNNGV. Losses at the gene ends were 4 bases for V and 6 bases for J; bases not matched to a gene: 16. CDR3 region: CASSSRLQGDGGDGYTF. CDR3 in DNA: TGTGCCAGCAGCTCCCGTTTACAGGGGGACGGCGGAGATGGCTACACCTTC.

The chain has TRBV7-6 and TRBJ2-2, with 7 bases identical to TRBD2. The CDR3 extends over 16 amino acids. The germline CDR1 and CDR2 sequences are SGHVS and FNYEAQ. The junction had 6 bases not matched to a gene; V was cut back by 5 bases and J by 0 bases. The CDR3 bases are TGTGCCAGCAGCCGAGGACTAGTATCGAACACCGGGGAGCTGTTTTTT. It yields the protein CASSRGLVSNTGELFF. The variable domain in full, completed from reference TRBV7-6 and TRBJ2-2, reads GAGVSQSPRYKVTKRGQDVALRCDPISGHVSLYWYRQALGQGPEFLTYFNYEAQQDKSGLPNDRFSAERPEGSISTLTIQRTEQRDSAMYRCASSRGLVSNTGELFFGEGSRLTVL.

A single count supports this clonotype. The rearrangement uses TRBV5-1 and TRBJ1-2; 9 bases fit TRBD1. The V gene's germline CDR1 is SGHRS and CDR2 YFSETQ. The CDR3 spans 15 residues. Germline trimming cut 0 bases from V and 7 bases from J; bases unmatched to any gene: 7. The CDR3 DNA sequence: TGCGCCAGCAGCTTGGGGGGGACAGGGACTAGTGGCTACACCTTC. Its protein is CASSLGGTGTSGYTF.

The chain couples TRBV6-2 or TRBV6-3 to TRBJ1-1; D unclear. The CDR3 totals 13 residues. V lost 7 bases and J lost 8, with 17 bases in between. Germline assignment: CDR1 MNHEY and CDR2 SVGEGT. CDR3 nucleotide sequence: TGTGCCAGCAAATCGGCACCCGAGTTGGAAGCTTTCTTT. It is translated as CASKSAPELEAFF.

This clonotype has more than one count but fewer than ten. The chain couples TRBV7-9 to TRBJ1-2; D remains ambiguous. CDR3 length: 14 amino acids. From germline, CDR1 is SEHNR and CDR2 FQNEAQ (reference sequence). Trimming left V 5 bases short and J 7 bases short, with 17 bases between. The CDR3 DNA sequence: TGTGCCAGCAGCGTATCGTTGGGGTGGGGTGGCTACACCTTC. It is translated as CASSVSLGWGGYTF.

The chain couples TRBV6-1 to TRBJ1-1; no clear D gene. Trimming removed 10 bases from V and 3 bases from J, with 12 bases in between. The CDR3 extends over 12 amino acids. Germline V gene data show CDR1 as MNHNS and CDR2 as SASEGT. The CDR3: CAIFGEYTEAFF. CDR3 nucleotides: TGTGCCATCTTTGGGGAGTACACTGAAGCTTTCTTT.

The chain has TRBV5-4 and TRBJ2-2, with D unclear. The CDR3 length is 15 residues. Germline CDR1 reads SGHNT; CDR2 reads YYREEE (reference sequence). Trimming removed 5 bases from V and 0 bases from J, with 11 bases in between. CDR3 in DNA: TGTGCCAGCAGGGGTTTGGCGGCGAACACCGGGGAGCTGTTTTTT. This codes for CASRGLAANTGELFF.

The chain has TRBV7-9 and TRBJ1-3; no definite D call. Between the trimmed V and J ends, which lost 8 bases and 4 bases, there was a span of 24 bases. From germline, CDR1 is SEHNR and CDR2 FQNEAQ (reference sequence). CDR3 length: 17 residues. As DNA, the CDR3 is TGTGCCAGCCACTCGATGCGGGCAACGGCGGCAGGAAACACCATATATTTT. Its protein product is CASHSMRATAAGNTIYF.

In its sample, this clonotype was seen a few times. The chain links TRBV12-3 or TRBV12-4 to TRBJ1-6, with TRBD1 matching 7 bases. V was pared by 5 bases and J by 13 bases, with 8 bases of the junction left unmatched. The CDR3 has 13 residues. CDR3 region: CASSISGGVPLHF. The CDR3 DNA follows: TGTGCCAGCAGTATATCAGGGGGGGTTCCCCTCCACTTT.

This clonotype has a handful of counts. The junction does not match germline at one end; this may be a read error. The chain recombines TRBV20-1 with TRBJ1-4; D is undetermined. Germline lookup yields CDR1 DFQATT and CDR2 SNEGSKA (reference sequence). The CDR3 covers 13 residues. The CDR3, as DNA: TGCAGTGCTATCTCTCCAACCAATGAAAAACTGTTTTTT. This sequence encodes CSAISPTNEKLFF.

This clonotype came up once. This rearrangement joins TRBV6-1 to TRBJ2-7; 15 bases match TRBD2. From germline, CDR1 is MNHNS and CDR2 SASEGT. The CDR3 is made up of 17 amino acids. With 5 bases clipped from V and 2 bases from J, the junction kept 7 bases outside the gene matches. The CDR3 region is CASSPGTSGGSPYEQYF. CDR3 DNA sequence: TGTGCCAGCAGTCCCGGGACTAGCGGGGGGTCACCCTACGAGCAGTACTTC.

The gene calls are TRBV14 and TRBJ1-2; 8 nucleotides align to TRBD1. This CDR3 region has 13 residues. The germline gives CDR1 SGHDN, CDR2 FVKESK. With V trimmed by 4 bases and J by 8 bases, 6 bases remained unmatched. The CDR3, as DNA: TGTGCCAGCAGCCGACAGGGGATGGAGGGCTACACCTTC. Translated, it gives CASSRQGMEGYTF.

This clonotype has only a few counts. This sequence joins TRBV27 and TRBJ1-5, with 7 bases matching TRBD1. This CDR3 comprises 13 residues. Germline lookup yields CDR1 MNHEY and CDR2 SMNVEV (reference sequence). J lost 4 bases, V lost 10 bases, and 7 bases had no gene match. The CDR3 spells CATSKQGNQPQHF. The CDR3 DNA reads as TGTGCCACCTCCAAACAGGGGAATCAGCCCCAGCATTTT.

The rearrangement joins TRBV5-1 to TRBJ2-5, with D possibly being TRBD2 (5 bases). V dropped 1 base and J dropped 5 bases, with 15 bases sitting between them. The germline gives CDR1 SGHRS, CDR2 YFSETQ. The CDR3 totals 15 residues. Here the CDR3 reads CASSLTYLPGETQYF. In DNA, the CDR3 is TGCGCCAGCAGCTTGACCTATTTACCGGGGGAGACCCAGTACTTC.

This chain joins TRBV10-2 and TRBJ2-3; a possible D gene is TRBD1 (6 bases). V was pared by 8 bases and J by 6 bases, with 12 bases between. Germline V lookup: CDR1 WSHSY, CDR2 SAAADI. The CDR3 totals 12 residues. CDR3 in DNA: TGCGCCAGCGGACCCCAGGGGGATACGCAGTATTTT. It translates to CASGPQGDTQYF.

This clonotype appeared a few times. The chain is built from TRBV19 and TRBJ2-2; no definite D call. The CDR3 is 16 residues long. Germline V gene lookup returns CDR1 LNHDA and CDR2 SQIVND (reference sequence). The V end lost 5 bases, the J end lost 5 bases, and 18 bases lay between the germline ends. CDR3 sequence: CASSPWALGRTGELFF. Written as DNA, the CDR3 is TGTGCCAGTAGTCCCTGGGCACTGGGTAGAACCGGGGAGCTGTTTTTT.

The J gene is TRBJ2-3, the V gene TRBV6-1; D may correspond to TRBD1 or TRBD2 (5 bases each). The CDR3 is 19 residues long. Germline loops: CDR1 MNHNS, CDR2 SASEGT. V gave up 6 bases and J gave up 1 base, with 26 bases separating them. Here the CDR3 reads CASRLLSGSHSPRTDTQYF. CDR3 coding DNA: TGTGCCAGCAGGCTCCTGTCAGGGAGCCATAGTCCCCGCACAGATACGCAGTATTTT.

The chain uses TRBV9 and TRBJ1-1, with 8 bases fitting TRBD1. The CDR3 length is 14 residues. Germline V gene sequence: CDR1 SGDLS, CDR2 YYNGEE. With V trimmed by 4 bases and J by 5 bases, 7 bases remained unmatched. The CDR3 region has the DNA TGTGCCAGCAGCCCCCGGACAGGGTCAACTGAAGCTTTCTTT. Its translation: CASSPRTGSTEAFF.

This clonotype was observed a handful of times. The chain carries TRBV5-1 and TRBJ1-5; D not certain. V shed 0 bases and J shed 10 bases, with 14 bases lying between them. The CDR3 contains 14 residues. Per germline, CDR1 SGHRS and CDR2 YFSETQ. Here the CDR3 reads CASSLAPEDKPQHF. CDR3 DNA sequence: TGCGCCAGCAGCTTGGCCCCGGAAGACAAACCCCAGCATTTT.

The chain employs TRBV7-9 and TRBJ2-5, with D possibly called TRBD1 or TRBD2 (5 bases each). The V gene's germline CDR1 is SEHNR and CDR2 FQNEAQ (reference sequence). The CDR3 loop spans 15 amino acids. V was clipped by 4 bases and J by 5 bases, with 17 bases between them. The CDR3 region has the DNA TGTGCCAGCAGCTCCCTCTCGGGGCTAGGGGAGACCCAGTACTTC. Translated: CASSSLSGLGETQYF.

This chain links TRBV25-1 with TRBJ1-1; D call uncertain. The germline V gene has CDR1 MGHDK and CDR2 SYGVNS. The ends were cut back, 5 bases at V and 7 bases at J, with 11 bases in the middle. CDR3 length: 12 amino acids. DNA for the CDR3: TGTGCCAGCAGTCAAAGAGGGCGTGAAGCTTTCTTT. Its translation is CASSQRGREAFF.